The 17 T cell receptor beta chains below come from one sample, sequenced in a study of blood T cell repertoires in COVID-19. Assay: immunoSEQ multiplex PCR; the TCRdb copy retains only in-frame clones and omits some. The table lists over 200,000 clones, around 75% of them singletons. The sequencing input was peripheral blood. The source of these receptors is a human donor in a cohort sampled during active COVID-19.

The chain has TRBV19 and TRBJ2-6, with D maybe TRBD1 (5 bases). Germline values: CDR1 LNHDA, CDR2 SQIVND (reference sequence). V was pared by 7 bases and J by 2 bases, with 12 bases between. CDR3 length equals 15 residues. The CDR3 spells CASTAGWAGANVLTF. CDR3 in DNA: TGTGCCAGTACGGCAGGGTGGGCTGGGGCCAACGTCCTGACTTTC.

This clone was seen only a few times. The V call is TRBV4-2, the J call TRBJ1-1, with TRBD1 matching over 7 bases. The CDR3 consists of 15 residues. The junction had 7 bases not matched to a gene; V was cut back by 5 bases and J by 1 base. Germline-derived CDR1 and CDR2 are LGHNA and YNFKEQ. The CDR3 coding sequence is TGTGCCAGCAGCATGCGGACAGGACAGAACACTGAAGCTTTCTTT. Protein product: CASSMRTGQNTEAFF.

The rearrangement uses TRBV5-1 and TRBJ2-7; the match to TRBD2 covers 8 bases. Looked up from germline, CDR1 is SGHRS and CDR2 is YFSETQ. The junction had 5 bases not matched to a gene; V was cut back by 0 bases and J by 3 bases. The CDR3 is 15 amino acids. Here the CDR3 reads CASSLEAGAIYEQYF. The CDR3 region has the DNA TGCGCCAGCAGCTTGGAAGCGGGAGCGATCTACGAGCAGTACTTC.

V and J are TRBV7-3 and TRBJ1-2, with TRBD1 matching 8 bases. The germline CDR1 and CDR2 sequences are SGHTA and FQGTGA. The CDR3 has 12 residues. The V gene end was trimmed by 3 bases and the J gene end by 7 bases; junction bases not matched to a gene: 1. CDR3 nucleotide sequence: TGTGCCAGCAGCTTCGGACAGGGTGGCTACACCTTC. It is translated as CASSFGQGGYTF.

This clone has a single count. V and J are TRBV11-3 and TRBJ1-3; 11 bases line up with TRBD1. This CDR3 comprises 16 residues. V was pared by 5 bases and J by 3 bases, with 6 bases of the junction left unmatched. Per the germline V gene, CDR1 is SGHNT and CDR2 is YENEEA. CDR3 amino acids: CASSLRTGGNGNTIYF. As DNA, the CDR3 is TGTGCCAGCAGCCTCCGGACAGGGGGCAATGGAAACACCATATATTTT. The whole variable domain, remainder taken from reference TRBV11-3 and TRBJ1-3, is EAGVVQSPRYKIIEKKQPVAFWCNPISGHNTLYWYLQNLGQGPELLIRYENEEAVDDSQLPKDRFSAERLKGVDSTLKIQPAELGDSAVYLCASSLRTGGNGNTIYFGEGSWLTVV.

The chain couples TRBV13 to TRBJ1-1, with 9 bases that match TRBD1. Germline values: CDR1 PRHDT, CDR2 FYEKMQ (reference sequence). The CDR3 runs to 18 residues. Trimming removed 1 base from V and 5 bases from J; junction bases left unmatched: 14. CDR3 sequence reads: CASSLEQGAWGESTEAFF. DNA of the CDR3: TGTGCCAGCAGCTTAGAACAGGGGGCTTGGGGGGAGAGTACTGAAGCTTTCTTT.

J is TRBJ2-7 and V is TRBV3-1 (or the pseudogene TRBV3-2); 9 bases agree with TRBD1. CDR1 and CDR2 from the germline V gene are LGHDT and YNNKEL (reference sequence). After removal of 4 bases from V and 5 bases from J, the junction contained 3 bases not matched to a gene. The CDR3 sequence is 13 residues long. This chain's CDR3 is CASSRDRVHEQYF. The CDR3 DNA reads TGTGCCAGCAGCCGGGACAGGGTCCACGAGCAGTACTTC.

This chain uses TRBV6-5 with TRBJ1-5; possibly TRBD1 for D (6 bases). Between the trimmed V and J ends, which lost 8 bases and 4 bases, there was a span of 18 bases. The CDR3 has 15 amino acids. CDR1 MNHEY and CDR2 SVGAGI come from the germline V gene. The CDR3 is CASVNRALGNQPQHF. The DNA for the CDR3 is TGTGCCAGCGTTAACAGGGCATTGGGGAATCAGCCCCAGCATTTT.

This chain links TRBV19 with TRBJ2-6; TRBD1 is a possible D gene (6 bases). Trimming pared 3 bases from V and 1 base from J, leaving 7 bases between. Germline loops: CDR1 LNHDA, CDR2 SQIVND (reference sequence). The length of the CDR3 is 15 residues. CDR3 residues: CASSMGASGANVLTF. DNA for the CDR3: TGTGCCAGTAGTATGGGGGCTTCTGGGGCCAACGTCCTGACTTTC.

The chain links TRBV28 to TRBJ1-1; 8 positions match TRBD1. The CDR3 runs to 13 residues. Unmatched junction bases numbered 9, after V lost 6 bases and J lost 9 bases. CDR1 is MDHEN, CDR2 SYDVKM, per germline. The CDR3 coding sequence is TGTGCCAGCAGCATCGGACAGGGAGGGAAAGCTTTCTTT. This gives the protein CASSIGQGGKAFF.

This chain joins TRBV19 and TRBJ2-7; 10 positions match TRBD2. With 11 bases clipped from V and 7 bases from J, the junction kept 11 bases outside the gene matches. Germline V lookup: CDR1 LNHDA, CDR2 SQIVND (reference sequence). The CDR3 consists of 13 residues. The CDR3 DNA is TGTGCCTCCTCTCCTAGCGGGAGCGGAGAGCAGTACTTC. The encoded protein is CASSPSGSGEQYF.

The J gene is TRBJ2-1, the V gene TRBV4-3; weak D call: TRBD2 (5 bases). This CDR3 spans 17 amino acids. Germline V gene data show CDR1 as LGHNA and CDR2 as YSLEER. Trimming pared 1 base from V and 2 bases from J, leaving 15 bases between. The CDR3 here is CASSQGPLGEAYNEQFF. The DNA of the CDR3 is TGCGCCAGCAGCCAAGGACCTCTCGGGGAAGCCTACAATGAGCAGTTCTTC.

CDR3 in amino acids: CASSLGTSGRVNTQYF. The CDR3 DNA sequence: TGCGCCAGCAGCTTGGGGACTAGCGGGAGGGTGAATACGCAGTATTTT. The rearrangement joins TRBV5-1 to TRBJ2-3; 15 positions agree with TRBD2. Germline V gene sequence: CDR1 SGHRS, CDR2 YFSETQ. V shed 0 bases, J shed 7 bases, and the junction held 3 bases outside the gene matches. The CDR3 runs 16 residues.

In its sample, this clone was seen many times. The chain has TRBV18 and TRBJ1-3, with a tentative D call TRBD1 (5 bases). The germline V and J ends were trimmed by 3 bases and 0 bases, with 6 bases remaining between them. This CDR3 has 14 residues. Germline V gene sequence: CDR1 KGHSH, CDR2 LQKENI. The CDR3 is CASSPGGSGNTIYF. In nucleotides, the CDR3 is TGTGCCAGCTCACCGGGGGGCTCTGGAAACACCATATATTTT.

Details on this clone: A much larger clone is a single base away; this may be a read error. The genes are TRBV7-2 and TRBJ2-7; D remains ambiguous. The germline V gene encodes CDR1 SGHTA and CDR2 FQGNSA. Trimming shortened V by 5 bases and J by 0 bases, and 5 bases separated the two germline ends. This CDR3 comprises 12 residues. The CDR3 nucleotides read TGTGCCAGCAGCCCCTTCTCCTACGAGCAGTACTTC. The encoded protein is CASSPFSYEQYF.

This clone was seen only once. The chain employs TRBV5-3 and TRBJ2-3, with 12 bases aligning to TRBD2. TRBV5-3 qualifies as an ORF whose function is uncertain. The CDR3 consists of 16 residues. J gave up 6 bases and V 4 bases, and 9 bases lay outside the gene matches. CDR3 in amino acids: CARSPTSGRPLDTQYF. In nucleotides, the CDR3 is TGTGCCAGAAGCCCTACTAGCGGGAGGCCCCTCGATACGCAGTATTTT.

The chain uses TRBV27 and TRBJ1-3; the match to TRBD1 covers 10 bases. This CDR3 is 18 amino acids long. Losses at the gene ends were 6 bases for V and 4 bases for J; bases not matched to a gene: 15. Per the germline V gene, CDR1 is MNHEY and CDR2 is SMNVEV (reference sequence). The CDR3 spells CASRRGGPGQGSGNTIYF. Written as DNA, the CDR3 is TGTGCCAGCAGGAGAGGGGGACCGGGACAGGGGTCGGGAAACACCATATATTTT.